This T cell receptor (beta chain) was documented in a study of blood T cell repertoires in COVID-19. Study at large: Material from acute and convalescent COVID-19 was sourced from the United States, Italy and Spain. PBMCs, B-cell-depleted T cells, or T cells provided the cDNA or gDNA that made up the material.

Trimming removed 5 bases from V and 5 bases from J, with 19 bases in between. Germline CDR1 is LNHNV and CDR2 is YYDKDF (reference sequence). CDR3 length: 15 residues. This clone has only a few counts. Authors' analysis steps: Amplified reference gene primers provided the basis for estimating nucleated cell counts. Method: immunoSEQ multiplex PCR; TCRdb's copy keeps in-frame clones and lacks some. V and J calls and clone size are copied from that table; D and trimming were computed from the DNA. The sample lists just over 250,000 clones, about 90% occurring once. This TCR came from a woman aged 50 to 65 with acute or convalescent COVID-19. The chain joins TRBV15 to TRBJ2-7, with D possibly being TRBD1 (5 bases). Sequencing input: peripheral blood. CDR3 in DNA: TGTGCCACCAGCTCCTACTCAGGGCAGGGCGACGAGCAGTACTTC. Residues: CATSSYSGQGDEQYF.